This T cell receptor (beta chain) was documented in a study of blood T cell repertoires in COVID-19. Looking at the study overall: Samples came from the United States, Italy and Spain, spanning acute and convalescent COVID-19. T cells, B-cell-depleted T cells, or PBMCs supplied cDNA or gDNA.

CDR3 size: 15 residues. Looked up from germline, CDR1 is SEHNR and CDR2 is FQNEAQ (reference sequence). Trimming took 5 bases from V and 5 from J, leaving 17 bases between them. In the authors' workflow: Amplification with reference gene primers provided the estimates of nucleated cell counts. TCRdb's copy holds only in-frame clones and misses some; the assay was immunoSEQ multiplex PCR. V, J and clone size derive from that table, while D and trimming were established from the DNA sequence. The sample consists of some 230,000 clones, around 83% of them appearing once. The source of this sequence is a middle-aged man with acute or convalescent COVID-19. The sequencing input was peripheral blood. The rearrangement links TRBV7-9 to TRBJ2-3, with D maybe TRBD2 (7 bases). The DNA for the CDR3 is TGTGCCAGCAGCCCCACAGGGAGGGCCCTAGATACGCAGTATTTT. Translation gives CASSPTGRALDTQYF.